This T cell receptor (beta chain) derives from a study of identifying expanded T cells in peripheral blood (dated by TCRdb to the late 2010s). Describing the broader study: Technical replicates were generated by sequencing separate aliquots of the same genomic DNA pool, with four replicates compared pairwise.

The CDR3 contains 16 residues, cysteine and phenylalanine counted. Left in the record is the CDR3 DNA by itself, 48 bases read in frame from the first base. During the collection period, no immune events, such as infections, were documented for the healthy donors. Time-dependent variance in a beta-binomial model of T-cell clone differential abundance was calibrated using healthy-donor blood repertoires as a training cohort. The training cohort was composed of some ten healthy donors, 3 female and 7 male. Donor ages ranged from about 25 to 70 years, with an average of about 40 years. Whole blood, obtained from a commercial supplier, was collected from each healthy donor at three time points spaced about 2 weeks apart. For immunosequencing, genomic DNA was extracted from whole blood that had not been sorted. Regarding this clone: Its target antigen remains unknown. No much larger clonotype is one base removed from it; base qualities were not supplied.

TCRbeta CDR3 regions were profiled by bias-controlled multiplex PCR amplification of genomic DNA with the immunoSEQ Assay. Under the source paper's analysis protocol: The absolute abundance of each unique TCRbeta CDR3 region was quantified after sequences were collapsed and filtered. Differential abundance was tested with a binomial (Fisher-equivalent) model and with a beta-binomial model adding time-dependent variance fitted from healthy donors. Clones with fewer than 5 combined templates were removed, and a clone was called differentially abundant if the clone's Benjamini-Hochberg FDR was below 0.01. The form v = (b*log(k)+a)^2 was used to model beta-binomial variance as a function of total template count across the two samples. Entries here come from immuneACCESS through TCRdb and include only in-frame sequences with V and J called. Some clones fail to appear in such tables; in the studies checked, an unresolved V gene covers under half of the shortfall, and the cause of the remainder is unknown. V, J and clone size reflect that table, while D and trimming were determined from the DNA. The sample has about 91,000 clones on record, 88% of them singletons. About 3.9% of the sample is held by the ten biggest clonotypes.

The paper as a whole reports these results and caveats: For all healthy donors, the variance in clone template counts between two-week samples rose significantly as total template count increased. The authors expected biological variance in healthy repertoires might increase further over much longer intervals such as months to years. Both the number of clones called differentially abundant and the false-positive rate were significantly reduced by the beta-binomial model across all healthy-donor time intervals. The binomial model flagged around 1.2 differentially abundant clones between technical replicates, compared with about 16.4 over approximately 2 weeks and 19 over four weeks.

The TCR was taken from a person between 18 and 75 years old in good health. The material sequenced was blood. Rearrangement joined TRBV21-1 to TRBJ2-1; the D segment call TRBD2 is taken from the table without a DNA check. TRBV21-1 has pseudogene status. The CDR3 here reads CASSSGLAGGPFEQFF. The DNA sequence is as follows: TGTGCCAGCAGCAGCGGACTAGCGGGAGGGCCCTTTGAGCAGTTCTTC.